The 20 T cell receptor beta chains in this list originate from one sample, sequenced in a study of blood T cell repertoires in COVID-19 (TCRdb year 2020). Receptor libraries were prepared by the immunoSEQ multiplex PCR assay. TCRdb took over this immuneACCESS table, retaining in-frame rearrangements with V and J assigned. Such tables are incomplete; in checked studies, under half of the missing clones stem from an unresolved V gene, and the remainder is unexplained. The sample includes roughly 69,000 clones, with about 86% observed a single time. The top ten constitute 10% to 15% of the sample. Input material: peripheral blood. These TCRs come from a human donor in a cohort sampled during active COVID-19.

The CDR3 coding sequence is TGTGCCAGCAGCTTGGGCAGGGGGCGCGAGCAGTACTTC. This sequence encodes CASSLGRGREQYF. This sequence joins TRBV7-8 and TRBJ2-7; 8 nucleotides line up with TRBD1. Losses at the gene ends were 3 bases for V and 6 bases for J; bases not matched to a gene: 4. The CDR3 runs 13 residues. CDR1 and CDR2 from the germline V gene are SGHVS and FQNEAQ.

The genes are TRBV5-1 and TRBJ2-1; the match to TRBD2 covers 8 bases. V lost 0 bases to trimming and J lost 10 bases; unmatched junction nucleotides: 9. Germline V gene data show CDR1 as SGHRS and CDR2 as YFSETQ. CDR3 length equals 15 residues. CDR3 nucleotide sequence: TGCGCCAGCAGCTTGGTAGCTAGCGGGTCACTAGAGCAGTTCTTC. Translated, it gives CASSLVASGSLEQFF.

This clone has a single count. This chain connects TRBV27 to TRBJ2-5; D is ambiguous. This CDR3 is built from 15 residues. CDR1 and CDR2 (germline): MNHEY, SMNVEV (reference sequence). V lost 0 bases and J 0 bases, leaving 8 bases between the germline ends. This chain's CDR3 is CASSLSFNNQETQYF. The CDR3 coding sequence is TGTGCCAGCAGTTTATCCTTTAACAACCAAGAGACCCAGTACTTC.

The chain links TRBV15 to TRBJ2-6; D is uncertain. V lost 8 bases and J 1 base, leaving 3 bases between the germline ends. The CDR3 totals 12 residues. The germline CDR1 and CDR2 sequences are LNHNV and YYDKDF (reference sequence). The CDR3 region has the DNA TGTGCCACCTTATCTGGGGCCAACGTCCTGACTTTC. As protein: CATLSGANVLTF.

The rearrangement joins TRBV5-1 to TRBJ1-6, with 7 bases aligning to TRBD1. The CDR3 extends over 14 amino acids. The V gene end was trimmed by 4 bases and the J gene end by 6 bases; junction bases not matched to a gene: 4. Germline assignment: CDR1 SGHRS and CDR2 YFSETQ. CDR3 DNA sequence: TGCGCCAGCAGCCTGGGACAGTCTAATTCACCCCTCCACTTT. It translates to CASSLGQSNSPLHF.

This clone was observed a single time. The chain links TRBV6-2 or TRBV6-3 to TRBJ1-6, with 10 bases aligning to TRBD1. In germline, CDR1 is MNHEY, CDR2 SVGEGT. The trim removed 2 bases at V and 4 bases at J, leaving 11 bases unmatched. The CDR3 contains 19 residues. CDR3 amino acids: CASSYEFGTGDPYNSPLHF. The CDR3 coding sequence is TGTGCCAGCAGTTACGAATTTGGGACAGGGGACCCTTATAATTCACCCCTCCACTTT.

This chain links TRBV5-6 with TRBJ2-2; D unclear. In germline, CDR1 is SGHDT, CDR2 YYEEEE. Trimming shortened V by 2 bases and J by 6 bases, and 2 bases separated the two germline ends. The CDR3 is 11 amino acids. DNA for the CDR3: TGTGCCAGCAGCTTCTCCGGGGAGCTGTTTTTT. It is translated as CASSFSGELFF.

The chain recombines TRBV7-2 with TRBJ2-3, with D tentatively TRBD2 (6 bases). This CDR3 region has 15 residues. Trimming removed 3 bases from V and 2 bases from J, with 12 bases in between. Germline CDR1 SGHTA, CDR2 FQGNSA. CDR3 protein: CASSLGLLVTDTQYF. CDR3 nucleotides: TGTGCCAGCAGCTTGGGACTTCTAGTCACAGATACGCAGTATTTT.

This clone has more than one count but fewer than ten. The rearrangement uses TRBV10-1 and TRBJ1-1; D gene uncertain. Trimming took 7 bases from V and 1 from J, leaving 16 bases between them. The CDR3 is made up of 15 amino acids. Germline CDR1 is WNHNN and CDR2 is SYGVQD (reference sequence). In DNA, the CDR3 is TGCGCCAGCAATGAAGGCCAGGTACAGAACACTGAAGCTTTCTTT. This codes for CASNEGQVQNTEAFF.

CDR3 protein: CARSLRGSKCREKLFF. The CDR3 DNA reads as TGTGCCAGAAGCTTGCGGGGGTCAAAATGTCGGGAAAAACTGTTTTTT. The chain links TRBV5-3 to TRBJ1-4; a possible D gene is TRBD1 (5 bases). TRBV5-3 is marked as an open reading frame, function uncertain. CDR3 length equals 16 residues. The V and J ends lost 1 base and 8 bases respectively, with 18 bases between them.

The chain combines TRBV5-6 with TRBJ2-5; D perhaps matches TRBD2 (6 bases). V was pared by 2 bases and J by 7 bases, with 15 bases between. There are 14 residues in the CDR3. Germline V gene data show CDR1 as SGHDT and CDR2 as YYEEEE. The CDR3 protein is CASSLYGAGRTQYF. The CDR3 bases are TGTGCCAGCAGCTTATACGGGGCCGGGAGGACCCAGTACTTC. The full variable domain, in which reference TRBV5-6 and TRBJ2-5 provide the parts outside the CDR3, is DAGVTQSPTHLIKTRGQQVTLRCSPKSGHDTVSWYQQALGQGPQFIFQYYEEEERQRGNFPDRFSGHQFPNYSSELNVNALLLGDSALYLCASSLYGAGRTQYFGPGTRLLVL.

The chain is built from TRBV29-1 and TRBJ2-5; TRBD1 matches 12 bases. V dropped 7 bases and J dropped 4; count of bases not matched to a gene: 1. Germline CDR1 SQVTM, CDR2 ANQGSEA. This CDR3 comprises 12 residues. The CDR3 spells CSAGQGAETQYF. CDR3 nucleotide sequence: TGCAGCGCGGGACAGGGGGCAGAGACCCAGTACTTC. The full variable domain, rest sourced from reference TRBV29-1 and TRBJ2-5, is SAVISQKPSRDICQRGTSLTIQCQVDSQVTMMFWYRQQPGQSLTLIATANQGSEATYESGFVIDKFPISRPNLTFSTLTVSNMSPEDSSIYLCSAGQGAETQYFGPGTRLLVL.

This clone appeared a single time. The chain has TRBV28 and TRBJ2-7; 12 bases are a match to TRBD2. Germline-derived CDR1 and CDR2 are MDHEN and SYDVKM. The CDR3 spans 15 residues. V lost 3 bases, J lost 2 bases, and 2 bases stayed unmatched. In DNA, the CDR3 is TGTGCCAGCAGTTTCTGGACTAGCGGGACCTACGAGCAGTACTTC. It codes for CASSFWTSGTYEQYF.

The rearrangement links TRBV6-2 or TRBV6-3 to TRBJ2-1; no firm D call. CDR1 MNHEY and CDR2 SVGEGT come from the germline V gene. Between the trimmed V and J ends, which lost 2 bases and 4 bases, there was a span of 9 bases. There are 14 residues in the CDR3. The CDR3 loop reads CASSYIVQYNEQFF. CDR3 bases: TGTGCCAGCAGTTACATCGTCCAGTACAATGAGCAGTTCTTC.

This chain joins TRBV3-1 (or the pseudogene TRBV3-2) and TRBJ2-7; the D is unclear. Trimming stripped 4 bases from V and 0 bases from J, with 13 bases between. The length of the CDR3 is 15 residues. Germline V CDR1 and CDR2: LGHDT, YNNKEL (reference sequence). In DNA form, the CDR3 reads TGTGCCAGCAGCCCCGAGGAGACCAACTCCTACGAGCAGTACTTC. This gives the protein CASSPEETNSYEQYF.

This clone is a singleton in its sample. The chain combines TRBV6-6 with TRBJ2-4; D might be TRBD2 (6 bases). Germline CDR1 reads MNHNY; CDR2 reads SVGAGI (reference sequence). Trimming took off 0 bases at V and 9 bases at J, with 18 bases between the two ends. The CDR3 contains 16 residues. In nucleotides, the CDR3 is TGTGCCAGCAGTTACTCCACGGACTGGCGGGACCCCATTCAGTACTTC. As protein: CASSYSTDWRDPIQYF.

The genes are TRBV24-1 and TRBJ1-5; D ambiguous. CDR1 is KGHDR, CDR2 SFDVKD, per germline. The CDR3 totals 15 residues. The germline V and J ends were trimmed by 2 bases and 4 bases, with 11 bases remaining between them. CDR3 DNA: TGTGCCACCAGTGATTCCACCAGGCCGAATCAGCCCCAGCATTTT. It yields the protein CATSDSTRPNQPQHF.

The J gene is TRBJ1-2, the V gene TRBV6-5; perhaps TRBD1 as D (5 bases). Per germline, CDR1 MNHEY and CDR2 SVGAGI. This CDR3 comprises 11 residues. V lost 8 bases to trimming and J lost 4 bases, with 8 bases between them. This CDR3 is CASGGGYGYTF. For the CDR3, the DNA is TGTGCCAGCGGGGGGGGCTATGGCTACACCTTC.

The gene calls are TRBV11-3 and TRBJ1-6; D gene ambiguous. Between the trimmed V and J ends, which lost 0 bases and 7 bases, there was a span of 4 bases. The CDR3 spans 13 residues. Germline V CDR1 and CDR2: SGHNT, YENEEA. CDR3 amino acids: CASSLDRNSPLHF. CDR3 nucleotides: TGTGCCAGCAGCTTAGATCGGAATTCACCCCTCCACTTT.

The chain couples TRBV2 to TRBJ2-7, with TRBD1 identical over 8 bases. The CDR3 runs to 14 residues. Germline loops: CDR1 SNHLY, CDR2 FYNNEI. Losses at the gene ends were 6 bases for V and 5 bases for J; bases not matched to a gene: 9. The CDR3 bases are TGTGCCAGCAGACCACCAGTGACAGGGGACGAGCAGTACTTC. It yields the protein CASRPPVTGDEQYF.